This TCR beta chain stems from a study of T cells in narcolepsy. The overall study: Patients with NT1 or NT2 and healthy control donors were enrolled. General observations from the study: Comparing one patient's CSF and blood CD4+ clonotypes highlighted HCRT- and TRIB2-specific autoreactive clonotypes. Some memory CD4+ repertoires had no autoreactive clone sequences. Blood of same and different patients, but not healthy controls, reportedly held recurring autoreactive clonotypes.

This CDR3 region has 14 residues. V was pared by 0 bases and J by 7 bases, with 12 bases between. The V gene's germline CDR1 is MNHEY and CDR2 SVGAGI. Notes on this clone: Its antigen is currently unknown.

Sequenced by immunoSEQ multiplex PCR; TCRdb stores in-frame clones only, minus some. This table holds fewer than 25,000 clones, 75% to 85% found once. The TCR comes from a human donor in good health. The specimen was memory (CD45RA-) CD4+ T cells from blood. The chain is built from TRBV6-5 and TRBJ2-5; D is perhaps TRBD2 (6 bases). This chain's CDR3 is CASSYSTPGGTQYF. CDR3 bases: TGTGCCAGCAGTTACTCGACTCCCGGGGGGACCCAGTACTTC.